The 19 T cell receptor beta chains below were found in one sample sequenced in a study of PD-L1 blockade in urothelial cancer. Time point defined: peripheral blood 6 weeks after treatment start. This table comes from immunoSEQ multiplex PCR, and its TCRdb copy is limited to in-frame clones, with some not included. This sample has about 50,000 clones, with around 85% found just once. Sequences were derived from PBMCs, sampled around atezolizumab (anti-PD-L1) treatment. These receptors were taken from a man in his fifties with urothelial cancer.

The genes are TRBV6-5 and TRBJ2-3; TRBD2 aligns across 8 bases. CDR3 length equals 14 residues. Germline CDR1 MNHEY, CDR2 SVGAGI. With 6 bases clipped from V and 8 bases from J, the junction kept 10 bases outside the gene matches. The CDR3 nucleotides are TGTGCCAGCAGCCCGGGACTAGTGAGGGGTACGCAGTATTTT. Residues: CASSPGLVRGTQYF.

This clone was picked up a small number of times. The chain links TRBV9 to TRBJ2-2, with D hard to call. Trimming stripped 2 bases from V and 3 bases from J, with 8 bases between. The CDR3 covers 14 residues. Germline values: CDR1 SGDLS, CDR2 YYNGEE. The CDR3 is CASSVVGYTGELFF. The CDR3 bases are TGTGCCAGCAGCGTGGTCGGTTACACCGGGGAGCTGTTTTTT.

The chain joins TRBV5-1 to TRBJ2-5, with a tentative D call TRBD1 (5 bases). The CDR3 is made up of 15 amino acids. Trimming took off 0 bases at V and 2 bases at J, with 11 bases between the two ends. Germline V gives CDR1 SGHRS, CDR2 YFSETQ. CDR3 protein: CASSLAGAGQETQYF. CDR3 coding DNA: TGCGCCAGCAGCTTGGCCGGCGCAGGGCAAGAGACCCAGTACTTC.

V is TRBV2 and J is TRBJ2-6, with 7 positions matching TRBD1. Germline CDR1 SNHLY, CDR2 FYNNEI. Losses at the gene ends were 8 bases for V and 0 bases for J; bases not matched to a gene: 7. The CDR3 spans 16 residues. Written as DNA, the CDR3 is TGTGCCAGCGGCGACAGGGAAAGCTCTGGGGCCAACGTCCTGACTTTC. It codes for CASGDRESSGANVLTF.

The CDR3 is CASSWGQGLTYEQYF. The CDR3, as DNA: TGTGCCAGCAGCTGGGGACAGGGGCTGACCTACGAGCAGTACTTC. V is TRBV11-2 and J is TRBJ2-7; 10 bases are shared with TRBD1. The V gene's germline CDR1 is SGHAT and CDR2 FQNNGV. This CDR3 has 15 amino acids. The V and J ends lost 4 bases and 2 bases, in that order; junction bases with no gene match: 5.

The J gene is TRBJ2-7, the V gene TRBV7-6; 7 bases align to TRBD2. The V gene's germline CDR1 is SGHVS and CDR2 FNYEAQ. V was pared by 1 base and J by 5 bases, with 5 bases of the junction left unmatched. The CDR3 has 14 amino acids. CDR3 sequence reads: CASSLGLASHEQYF. DNA of the CDR3: TGTGCCAGCAGCTTAGGACTAGCTTCCCACGAGCAGTACTTC.

The V gene is TRBV11-2, the J gene TRBJ2-5; D perhaps matches TRBD1 (6 bases). The CDR3 is 13 residues long. V lost 4 bases to trimming and J lost 4 bases, with 10 bases between them. Germline CDR1 is SGHAT and CDR2 is FQNNGV. CDR3 loop: CASSSRQVETQYF. The CDR3, as DNA: TGTGCCAGCAGCTCGCGACAGGTAGAGACCCAGTACTTC.

This chain links TRBV27 with TRBJ2-3; 9 positions agree with TRBD2. This CDR3 is 16 amino acids long. V was clipped by 7 bases and J by 1 base; unmatched bases: 9. CDR1 MNHEY and CDR2 SMNVEV come from the germline V gene (reference sequence). The CDR3 bases are TGTGCCAGCACAAGAAGACTAGCGGCAGGCACAGATACGCAGTATTTT. This codes for CASTRRLAAGTDTQYF.

This chain connects TRBV14 to TRBJ2-4; the D gene is possibly TRBD2 (5 bases). The germline V gene has CDR1 SGHDN and CDR2 FVKESK. This CDR3 spans 16 amino acids. Trimming cost V 2 bases and J 1 base, with 12 bases left between them. In DNA, the CDR3 is TGTGCCAGCAGCCAAACTGGAGGCTGGGCCAAAAACATTCAGTACTTC. It specifies CASSQTGGWAKNIQYF.

This chain joins TRBV10-3 and TRBJ2-7; 11 bases fit TRBD2. J was trimmed by 3 bases and V by 3 bases; bases with no gene match: 7. CDR1 and CDR2 (germline): ENHRY, SYGVKD. CDR3 length: 16 residues. Here the CDR3 reads CAISDLLAGGRYEQYF. CDR3 nucleotides: TGTGCCATCAGTGACCTCTTAGCGGGAGGGCGCTACGAGCAGTACTTC.

V and J are TRBV11-2 and TRBJ2-7; 9 nucleotides line up with TRBD2. The CDR3 loop spans 15 amino acids. Germline CDR1 reads SGHAT; CDR2 reads FQNNGV. V gave up 1 base and J gave up 3 bases; unmatched junction bases: 4. The CDR3 DNA sequence: TGTGCCAGCAGCTTAGGAGGCGGGAGGGACTACGAGCAGTACTTC. This gives the protein CASSLGGGRDYEQYF.

J is TRBJ1-1 and V is TRBV2, with 7 bases fitting TRBD1. This CDR3 comprises 13 residues. Germline assignment: CDR1 SNHLY and CDR2 FYNNEI. Trimming removed 4 bases from V and 10 bases from J; junction bases left unmatched: 9. The CDR3 DNA reads as TGTGCCAGCAGTGTTGACCGGACAGGAGTAGCTTTCTTT. It specifies CASSVDRTGVAFF.

The J gene is TRBJ2-1, the V gene TRBV4-3; D is perhaps TRBD2 (6 bases). The CDR3 has 13 residues. The V and J ends lost 0 bases and 10 bases respectively, with 10 bases between them. Germline V lookup: CDR1 LGHNA, CDR2 YSLEER. The CDR3 loop reads CASSQEVSGEQFF. The CDR3 DNA reads TGCGCCAGCAGCCAAGAAGTAAGCGGGGAGCAGTTCTTC.

The genes are TRBV11-2 and TRBJ1-2; D perhaps matches TRBD1 (6 bases). From germline, CDR1 is SGHAT and CDR2 FQNNGV. CDR3 length: 15 amino acids. The V end was cut by 5 bases, the J end by 0 bases, with 13 bases between. CDR3 protein: CASSARTATNYGYTF. CDR3 coding DNA: TGTGCCAGCAGCGCTAGGACAGCAACTAACTATGGCTACACCTTC.

This clone was observed a handful of times. The gene calls are TRBV7-2 and TRBJ2-3; a possible D gene is TRBD2 (7 bases). V lost 5 bases to trimming and J lost 1 base, with 16 bases between them. The CDR3 runs to 16 residues. Germline loops: CDR1 SGHTA, CDR2 FQGNSA. The CDR3 DNA follows: TGTGCCAGCAGCCAAATTGGGGGGGGCGGCACAGATACGCAGTATTTT. This encodes CASSQIGGGGTDTQYF.

The chain combines TRBV10-3 with TRBJ2-7, with TRBD2 matching 10 bases. Germline CDR1 ENHRY, CDR2 SYGVKD. The V and J ends lost 7 bases and 6 bases, in that order; junction bases with no gene match: 6. The CDR3 is made up of 13 amino acids. The CDR3 loop is CAINPAGGLEQYF. CDR3 bases: TGTGCCATCAACCCAGCGGGGGGGCTCGAGCAGTACTTC.

This clone was counted once. The gene calls are TRBV12-5 and TRBJ1-2; a weak D match, TRBD1 (5 bases). Germline V gene lookup returns CDR1 LGHNT and CDR2 FRNRAP. The V end lost 0 bases, the J end lost 0 bases, and 20 bases lay between the germline ends. The CDR3 runs to 19 residues. The CDR3 sequence: CASGLVVSGVGGTNYGYTF. Written as DNA, the CDR3 is TGTGCTAGTGGTTTGGTAGTATCTGGGGTTGGGGGGACTAACTATGGCTACACCTTC.

This clone was seen more than once but under ten times. The chain employs TRBV6-5 and TRBJ1-2; a possible D gene is TRBD1 (5 bases). The CDR3 extends over 15 amino acids. Germline V CDR1 and CDR2: MNHEY, SVGAGI. V lost 0 bases and J lost 1, with 9 bases in between. The CDR3 bases are TGTGCCAGCAGTTACTCGGCAGGGATTAACTATGGCTACACCTTC. This encodes CASSYSAGINYGYTF.

This clone is a singleton in its sample. This chain uses TRBV28 with TRBJ1-2, with D possibly TRBD1 on 5 matching bases. Trimming stripped 1 base from V and 5 bases from J, with 17 bases between. Looked up from germline, CDR1 is MDHEN and CDR2 is SYDVKM. This CDR3 is 16 amino acids long. This chain's CDR3 is CASSLSAGGGLYGYTF. Here the CDR3 DNA reads TGTGCCAGCAGTTTATCCGCCGGTGGGGGGTTGTATGGCTACACCTTC.